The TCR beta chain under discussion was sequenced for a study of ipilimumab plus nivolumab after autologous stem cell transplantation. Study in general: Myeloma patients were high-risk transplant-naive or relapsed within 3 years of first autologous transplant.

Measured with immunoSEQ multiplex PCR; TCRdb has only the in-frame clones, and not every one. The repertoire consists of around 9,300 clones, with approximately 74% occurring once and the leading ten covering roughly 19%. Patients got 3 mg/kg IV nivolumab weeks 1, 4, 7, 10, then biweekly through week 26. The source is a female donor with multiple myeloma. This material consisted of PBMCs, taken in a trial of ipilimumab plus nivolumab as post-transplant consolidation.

The CDR3: CASSFLSGLDTDTQYF. Here the CDR3 DNA reads TGCGCCAGCAGCTTTCTTTCGGGACTTGACACAGATACGCAGTATTTT. This chain links TRBV5-1 with TRBJ2-3, with D perhaps matching TRBD2 (6 bases). Germline-derived CDR1 and CDR2 are SGHRS and YFSETQ. This CDR3 comprises 16 residues. Trimming cost V 2 bases and J 2 bases, with 15 bases left between them.